These T cell receptor beta chains were read from a single sample in a study of T cell responses to AZD1222 COVID-19 vaccine. Profiled with immunoSEQ multiplex PCR; TCRdb holds only in-frame clones, not every one. Of around 100,000 clones in the sample, 80% to 90% were seen once. The sequenced sample was peripheral blood, obtained on day 0 of AZD1222 vaccination. Source of these receptors: an adult in good health. Each CDR3 is given with its conserved first and last residue. The D gene is left open where the match is weak. Size tells how often a clone was seen (once, few, many) or the class of an expanded clone, and some rows leave it out.

clone_size: NA
j_call: TRBJ1-5
d_call: NA
v_call: TRBV23-1
cdr3_nt: TGCGCCAGCAGTCAATCACTGAATCAGCCCCAGCATTTT
cdr3_aa: CASSQSLNQPQHF

clone_size: NA
j_call: TRBJ2-4
d_call: NA
v_call: TRBV27
cdr3_nt: TGTGCCAGCAGTTCCCCATACGAGGGTCCCCTTTGGTACTTC
cdr3_aa: CASSSPYEGPLWYF

clone_size: NA
j_call: TRBJ1-1
d_call: NA
v_call: TRBV10-2
cdr3_nt: TGCGCCAGCAGTGCCTTGCAGGGGCCCCCGGGCACTGAAGCTTTCTTT
cdr3_aa: CASSALQGPPGTEAFF

clone_size: NA
j_call: TRBJ1-1
d_call: NA
v_call: TRBV10-3
cdr3_nt: TGTGCCATCGGGAAGGCAGCGGCGAACACTGAAGCTTTCTTT
cdr3_aa: CAIGKAAANTEAFF

clone_size: NA
j_call: TRBJ2-7
d_call: NA
v_call: TRBV14
cdr3_nt: TGTGCCAGCAGCCTCCAGACGAATTCCTACGAGCAGTACTTC
cdr3_aa: CASSLQTNSYEQYF

clone_size: NA
j_call: TRBJ2-3
d_call: NA
v_call: TRBV27
cdr3_nt: TGTGCCAGCAGGGAAGCCGGTGGGGGGCAAAATACGCAGTATTTT
cdr3_aa: CASREAGGGQNTQYF

clone_size: once
j_call: TRBJ2-2
d_call: TRBD1
v_call: TRBV11-2
cdr3_nt: TGTGCCAGCAGCTTGGACAGGGCAACCGGGGAGCTGTTTTTT
cdr3_aa: CASSLDRATGELFF

clone_size: once
j_call: TRBJ1-1
d_call: NA
v_call: TRBV7-2
cdr3_nt: TGTGCCAGCAGCTTATTTATCCTGAACACTGAAGCTTTCTTT
cdr3_aa: CASSLFILNTEAFF

clone_size: NA
j_call: TRBJ1-5
d_call: NA
v_call: TRBV19
cdr3_nt: TGTGCCAGTAGTATAGGGCCTAATCAGCCCCAGCATTTT
cdr3_aa: CASSIGPNQPQHF

clone_size: NA
j_call: TRBJ1-4
d_call: NA
v_call: TRBV10-3
cdr3_nt: TGTGCCATCAGTGTCGGGGGAACTAATGAAAAACTGTTTTTT
cdr3_aa: CAISVGGTNEKLFF

clone_size: NA
j_call: TRBJ2-2
d_call: NA
v_call: TRBV7-2
cdr3_nt: TGTGCCAGCAGCCAAGGGACAGGGGAGCTGTTTTTT
cdr3_aa: CASSQGTGELFF

clone_size: NA
j_call: TRBJ1-2
d_call: TRBD1
v_call: TRBV7-2
cdr3_nt: TGTGCCAGCAGAGACAACAGGGGGCGCCATGGCTACACCTTC
cdr3_aa: CASRDNRGRHGYTF

clone_size: NA
j_call: TRBJ1-5
d_call: TRBD1
v_call: TRBV5-6
cdr3_nt: TGTGCCAGCAGCCCGGGACAGGGGTATCAGCCCCAGCATTTT
cdr3_aa: CASSPGQGYQPQHF

clone_size: NA
j_call: TRBJ1-3
d_call: NA
v_call: TRBV7-6
cdr3_nt: TGTGCCAGCAGCGACCCATCGCTCTCTGGAAACACCATATATTTT
cdr3_aa: CASSDPSLSGNTIYF

clone_size: once
j_call: TRBJ1-2
d_call: NA
v_call: TRBV19
cdr3_nt: TGTGCCAGTAGTATAATAGGCACGGCTAACTATGGCTACACCTTC
cdr3_aa: CASSIIGTANYGYTF

clone_size: once
j_call: TRBJ2-3
d_call: NA
v_call: TRBV7-8
cdr3_nt: TGTGCCAGCAGCTCAACACGTATCTCAAGGACAGATACGCAGTATTTT
cdr3_aa: CASSSTRISRTDTQYF

clone_size: NA
j_call: TRBJ1-2
d_call: NA
v_call: TRBV10-1
cdr3_nt: TGCGCCAGCAGTGCGGACACCAGCTATGGCTACACCTTC
cdr3_aa: CASSADTSYGYTF

clone_size: NA
j_call: TRBJ2-1
d_call: TRBD2
v_call: TRBV6-2/TRBV6-3
cdr3_nt: TGTGCCAGCAGCCTGGGACTAGCGGGAGTCTATGAGCAGTTCTTC
cdr3_aa: CASSLGLAGVYEQFF

clone_size: NA
j_call: TRBJ2-5
d_call: NA
v_call: TRBV6-2/TRBV6-3
cdr3_nt: TGTGCCAGCAGTTCGCGGGAGAGGGGGGAGACCCAGTACTTC
cdr3_aa: CASSSRERGETQYF

clone_size: NA
j_call: TRBJ1-1
d_call: TRBD1
v_call: TRBV5-1
cdr3_nt: TGCGCCAGCAGCCTGGCTGGGGACAGAGGTTTGTCGACTTTCTTT
cdr3_aa: CASSLAGDRGLSTFF

clone_size: NA
j_call: TRBJ1-1
d_call: NA
v_call: TRBV19
cdr3_nt: TGTGCCAGTAGTCAACGGGGCCGCCGGACTGAAGCTTTCTTT
cdr3_aa: CASSQRGRRTEAFF

clone_size: NA
j_call: TRBJ1-5
d_call: TRBD1
v_call: TRBV4-1
cdr3_nt: TGCGCCAGCAGCCAAGGAGACAGGGGGCCTAGTCAGCCCCAGCATTTT
cdr3_aa: CASSQGDRGPSQPQHF

clone_size: NA
j_call: TRBJ1-6
d_call: TRBD1
v_call: TRBV13
cdr3_nt: TGTGCCAGCAGCTCAGGGGGCGCGGGCTCACCCCTCCACTTT
cdr3_aa: CASSSGGAGSPLHF

clone_size: NA
j_call: TRBJ1-5
d_call: NA
v_call: TRBV9
cdr3_nt: TGTGCCAGCAGCGCTGGGGGGGGCAGGAATCAGCCCCAGCATTTT
cdr3_aa: CASSAGGGRNQPQHF

clone_size: NA
j_call: TRBJ1-1
d_call: NA
v_call: TRBV7-3
cdr3_nt: TGTGCCAGCAGCTTGGTCCAGAACACTGAAGCTTTCTTT
cdr3_aa: CASSLVQNTEAFF

clone_size: NA
j_call: TRBJ2-7
d_call: NA
v_call: TRBV12-3/TRBV12-4
cdr3_nt: TGTGCCAGCAGTCTCGAGGGCCGCTACGAGCAGTACTTC
cdr3_aa: CASSLEGRYEQYF

clone_size: NA
j_call: TRBJ1-3
d_call: NA
v_call: TRBV11-3
cdr3_nt: TGTGCCAGCAGCCTTGGGACAAGCTCTGGAAACACCATATATTTT
cdr3_aa: CASSLGTSSGNTIYF

clone_size: NA
j_call: TRBJ2-3
d_call: TRBD2
v_call: TRBV20-1
cdr3_nt: TGCAGCGGGGGGAACACAGATACGCAGTATTTT
cdr3_aa: CSGGNTDTQYF

clone_size: NA
j_call: TRBJ2-5
d_call: NA
v_call: TRBV4-3
cdr3_nt: TGCGCCAGCAGCCGCGGGACAGAAGAGACCCAGTACTTC
cdr3_aa: CASSRGTEETQYF

clone_size: NA
j_call: TRBJ2-2
d_call: NA
v_call: TRBV20-1
cdr3_nt: TGCAGTGCTAGTTCCACGAACACCGGGGAGCTGTTTTTT
cdr3_aa: CSASSTNTGELFF

clone_size: NA
j_call: TRBJ2-7
d_call: TRBD1
v_call: TRBV6-5
cdr3_nt: TGTGCCAGCAGTCCGGGTCGAGGGACAGGGTACGAGCAGTACTTC
cdr3_aa: CASSPGRGTGYEQYF